The 30 T cell receptor beta chains reported below all come from one sample, sequenced in a study of monozygotic twins with inflammatory bowel disease. TCRdb reprocessed the 5' RACE reads, with one entry per CDR3 protein and no DNA. The repertoire table contains 200,000 to 250,000 distinct CDR3 sequences. The sample taken for sequencing was blood. These receptor sequences come from a human donor with ulcerative colitis or Crohn's disease, or a healthy co-twin of an affected twin (not recorded which).

The chain links TRBV6-1 to TRBJ2-7. This CDR3 is 12 amino acids long. CDR1 is MNHNS and CDR2 is SASEGT in the germline V gene. Here the CDR3 reads CASSEMIGIISF.

The rearrangement uses TRBV7-2 and TRBJ2-1; without DNA, the TCRdb call of TRBD1 cannot be checked. Germline loops: CDR1 SGHTA, CDR2 FQGNSA. The CDR3 sequence is 15 residues long. The CDR3 loop is CASSLAFSNGREQFF.

The chain couples TRBV5-1 to TRBJ2-5; TCRdb's D call of TRBD2 is untestable without DNA. The CDR3 is 16 amino acids. Germline-derived CDR1 and CDR2 are SGHRS and YFSETQ. The CDR3 loop reads CASSYEPGGRQETQYF.

The rearrangement joins TRBV5-5 to TRBJ2-7. This CDR3 is 14 amino acids long. Germline V gene data show CDR1 as SGHKS and CDR2 as YYEKEE (reference sequence). The CDR3 loop reads CASSLPSVGYEQYF.

This sequence joins TRBV12-3 or TRBV12-4 and TRBJ2-1; TCRdb's D gene call, TRBD2, goes unchecked for lack of DNA. CDR3 size: 13 residues. CDR3 residues: CASSPNLLRLEFF.

V and J are TRBV20-1 and TRBJ2-7; absent DNA, TCRdb's TRBD2 call cannot be checked. Germline CDR1 is DFQATT and CDR2 is SNEGSKA (reference sequence). This CDR3 is 13 amino acids long. The CDR3 loop is CSATLADTYEQYF.

The chain combines TRBV29-1 with TRBJ2-3; TCRdb lists TRBD1, though no DNA is available to test this call. There are 14 residues in the CDR3. CDR1 SQVTM and CDR2 ANQGSEA come from the germline V gene. The CDR3: CSVDETAQFDTQYF.

The chain carries TRBV7-9 and TRBJ2-1; absent DNA, TCRdb's TRBD2 call cannot be checked. This CDR3 has 16 residues. Germline-derived CDR1 and CDR2 are SEHNR and FQNEAQ (reference sequence). This CDR3 reads CASSLGGPSGSNEQFF.

V gene TRBV7-9 combines with J gene TRBJ2-3; TCRdb names TRBD1, which stays unverified in the absence of DNA. Looked up from germline, CDR1 is SEHNR and CDR2 is FQNEAQ (reference sequence). The CDR3 is 16 residues long. CDR3 amino acids: CASSLRPKGTTDTQYF.

The V call is TRBV7-8, the J call TRBJ1-1; the TCRdb D gene call, TRBD1, has no DNA to confirm it. The CDR3 is 17 residues long. Per the germline V gene, CDR1 is SGHVS and CDR2 is FQNEAQ. The CDR3 sequence is CASSLGGGRVMNTEAFF.

This chain connects TRBV12-3 or TRBV12-4 to TRBJ1-3. The length of the CDR3 is 15 residues. This CDR3 is CASSFFGLSGNTIYF.

The rearrangement uses TRBV7-3 and TRBJ2-2; TCRdb indicates TRBD1, and absent DNA this call remains unverified. The CDR3 totals 15 residues. Germline V gene data show CDR1 as SGHTA and CDR2 as FQGTGA. The CDR3 spells CASSSDRGQAGELFF.

This sequence joins TRBV19 and TRBJ1-5; the TCRdb call, TRBD1, lacks DNA for checking. The germline V gene encodes CDR1 LNHDA and CDR2 SQIVND (reference sequence). CDR3 size: 14 residues. The CDR3 sequence is CASGGRERGQPQHF.

The V and J genes are TRBV4-2 and TRBJ2-1; TCRdb calls TRBD2, which cannot be checked without DNA. The CDR3 contains 20 residues. Looked up from germline, CDR1 is LGHNA and CDR2 is YNFKEQ. CDR3 sequence reads: CASSQELSAGGPEIYNEQFF.

The rearrangement uses TRBV19 and TRBJ2-7; TCRdb selects TRBD1, and the lack of DNA leaves this call unchecked. From germline, CDR1 is LNHDA and CDR2 SQIVND (reference sequence). The CDR3 sequence is 16 residues long. The CDR3 sequence: CASSVTGGDPINEQYF.

The rearrangement links TRBV19 to TRBJ2-2. This CDR3 is 17 amino acids long. Germline CDR1 LNHDA, CDR2 SQIVND (reference sequence). This chain's CDR3 is CAVSKAELLANTGELFF.

The chain couples TRBV6-1 to TRBJ2-7; the D call from TCRdb, TRBD1, cannot be confirmed without DNA. CDR3 length: 16 residues. The germline V gene encodes CDR1 MNHNS and CDR2 SASEGT. This CDR3 is CASTEGSGQGRLEQYF.

V gene TRBV29-1 combines with J gene TRBJ2-1; the D call from TCRdb, TRBD2, cannot be confirmed without DNA. This CDR3 is built from 14 residues. CDR1 is SQVTM, CDR2 ANQGSEA, per germline. The CDR3: CSVLGETSNNEQFF.

V is TRBV5-1 and J is TRBJ1-1. Germline values: CDR1 SGHRS, CDR2 YFSETQ. The CDR3 loop spans 13 amino acids. The CDR3 sequence is CASSLTANTEAFF.

V and J are TRBV18 and TRBJ2-7; TCRdb indicates TRBD1, and absent DNA this call remains unverified. The CDR3 has 13 amino acids. Germline CDR1 KGHSH, CDR2 LQKENI. CDR3 protein: CASSTGFSYEQYF.

The chain employs TRBV27 and TRBJ2-1; TCRdb gives TRBD2 as the D gene, but with no DNA this cannot be confirmed. CDR1 is MNHEY, CDR2 SMNVEV, per germline (reference sequence). CDR3 length: 15 residues. Here the CDR3 reads CASSFGTSGNGEQFF.

The chain employs TRBV2 and TRBJ1-6; TCRdb's D call, TRBD1, is unchecked because there is no DNA. CDR3 length: 15 residues. The germline V gene has CDR1 SNHLY and CDR2 FYNNEI. This CDR3 is CASSEATGSNSPLHF. The entire variable domain, with the rest obtained from reference TRBV2 and TRBJ1-6, is as follows: EPEVTQTPSHQVTQMGQEVILRCVPISNHLYFYWYRQILGQKVEFLVSFYNNEISEKSEIFDDQFSVERPDGSNFTLKIRSTKLEDSAMYFCASSEATGSNSPLHFGNGTRLTVT.

The gene calls are TRBV18 and TRBJ2-3; TCRdb proposes TRBD1, but this gene call is untestable without DNA. The CDR3 totals 13 residues. Germline V gene data show CDR1 as KGHSH and CDR2 as LQKENI. The CDR3 sequence is CASSGTSTDTQYF.

The chain has TRBV27 and TRBJ1-1. This CDR3 region has 14 residues. Germline V gene sequence: CDR1 MNHEY, CDR2 SMNVEV (reference sequence). The CDR3 loop is CASSLYLMNTEAFF.

The gene calls are TRBV28 and TRBJ2-5; the TCRdb D gene call, TRBD2, has no DNA to confirm it. Germline assignment: CDR1 MDHEN and CDR2 SYDVKM. The CDR3 sequence is 16 residues long. This CDR3 reads CASSSPRTDLQETQYF.

The chain combines TRBV24-1 with TRBJ2-6; TCRdb names TRBD1, which stays unverified in the absence of DNA. Looked up from germline, CDR1 is KGHDR and CDR2 is SFDVKD. The CDR3 extends over 18 amino acids. CDR3 residues: CATSDPGQDLSGANVLTF.

The chain recombines TRBV3-1 with TRBJ2-7; lacking DNA, the TRBD2 call made by TCRdb goes unchecked. This CDR3 is built from 14 residues. Germline V lookup: CDR1 LGHDT, CDR2 YNNKEL (reference sequence). The CDR3 reads CASSRGGSSYEQYF.

The chain has TRBV5-1 and TRBJ1-1; TCRdb's assignment of TRBD1 cannot be checked, as there is no DNA. The CDR3 has 14 residues. Per the germline V gene, CDR1 is SGHRS and CDR2 is YFSETQ. The CDR3 spells CASSLTGEETEAFF.

The V gene is TRBV19, the J gene TRBJ2-4; TCRdb calls TRBD1, which cannot be checked without DNA. CDR1 and CDR2 (germline): LNHDA, SQIVND (reference sequence). The CDR3 extends over 16 amino acids. The CDR3 is CASSGGALLAKNIQYF.

The chain links TRBV4-2 to TRBJ2-2; TCRdb outputs TRBD1, but without DNA this stays unchecked. The CDR3 is 17 residues long. Germline lookup yields CDR1 LGHNA and CDR2 YNFKEQ. CDR3 amino acids: CASSQLKTGGYTGELFF.